These 10 T cell receptor beta chains originate from one sample sequenced in a study of CD8 T cells in ankylosing spondylitis. TCRdb used MiXCR to reprocess the 5' RACE reads, holding one entry per CDR3 protein. The sample lists 220,000 or so distinct CDR3 sequences; approximately 20% were seen once. These receptors have no known antigen. Study results and caveats: A motif of under 10 highly homologous TCR beta variants was seen as apparently characteristic of ankylosing spondylitis blood.

The sample comprised blood, either unsorted or a sorted T cell fraction (not recorded which). The receptors come from a male donor with ankylosing spondylitis.

This clonotype has only a few counts. J is TRBJ2-5 and V is TRBV4-2; D is uncertain. The CDR3 contains 14 residues. Germline CDR1 and CDR2: LGHNA and YNFKEQ. Trimming left V 1 base short and J 1 base short, with 7 bases between. The CDR3 DNA sequence: TGTGCCAGCAGCCAAGTCCCTAGCCAAGAGACCCAGTACTTC. This gives the protein CASSQVPSQETQYF.

CDR3 in amino acids: CATGTSGEDTQYF. The CDR3 nucleotides read TGTGCCACCGGGACTAGCGGGGAAGATACGCAGTATTTT. The V and J genes are TRBV10-3 and TRBJ2-3; TRBD2 matches 13 bases. The length of the CDR3 is 13 residues. In germline, CDR1 is ENHRY, CDR2 SYGVKD. The V segment lost 10 bases and the J segment 5 bases; nucleotides outside the gene matches: 3.

At least ten counts were recorded for this clonotype. The chain employs TRBV19 and TRBJ2-1; TRBD1 matches 7 bases. The CDR3 contains 15 residues. J was trimmed by 0 bases and V by 9 bases; bases with no gene match: 8. CDR1 LNHDA and CDR2 SQIVND come from the germline V gene (reference sequence). The chain's CDR3 is CASSLAGGSYNEQFF. The DNA for the CDR3 is TGTGCCAGCAGCTTGGCAGGGGGCTCCTACAATGAGCAGTTCTTC.

This clonotype was counted many times. The gene calls are TRBV7-9 and TRBJ1-5; D is unresolved. This CDR3 has 12 residues. Germline V gene data show CDR1 as SEHNR and CDR2 as FQNEAQ (reference sequence). V gave up 3 bases and J gave up 5 bases, with 5 bases separating them. CDR3 loop: CASSFPDQPQHF. The CDR3 coding sequence is TGTGCCAGCAGCTTCCCCGATCAGCCCCAGCATTTT. The variable domain in full, with the rest retrieved from reference TRBV7-9 and TRBJ1-5, is DTGVSQNPRHKITKRGQNVTFRCDPISEHNRLYWYRQTLGQGPEFLTYFQNEAQLEKSRLLSDRFSAERPKGSFSTLEIQRTEQGDSAMYLCASSFPDQPQHFGDGTRLSIL.

This clonotype was seen a handful of times. The V gene is TRBV6-4, the J gene TRBJ2-1, with 13 bases lining up with TRBD2. Per the germline V gene, CDR1 is MRHNA and CDR2 is SNTAGT. The CDR3 has 16 residues. V lost 10 bases, J lost 9 bases, and 15 bases stayed unmatched. CDR3 coding DNA: TGTGCCACTTTTGGGGGGCCCGGGACTAGCGGGACTGAGCAGTTCTTC. Translated: CATFGGPGTSGTEQFF.

This chain uses TRBV29-1 with TRBJ2-6; 10 nucleotides match TRBD1. CDR3 size: 16 residues. Germline loops: CDR1 SQVTM, CDR2 ANQGSEA. The trim removed 6 bases at V and 3 bases at J, leaving 8 bases unmatched. The CDR3 sequence: CSVRGTGDIGANVLTF. As DNA, the CDR3 is TGCAGCGTGCGCGGGACAGGGGATATTGGGGCCAACGTCCTGACTTTC.

The chain couples TRBV27 to TRBJ2-7, with 9 bases lining up with TRBD2. The CDR3 sequence is 15 residues long. With V trimmed by 5 bases and J by 3 bases, 8 bases remained unmatched. Germline loops: CDR1 MNHEY, CDR2 SMNVEV (reference sequence). The CDR3 spells CASSERLAGFYEQYF. The CDR3 coding sequence is TGTGCCAGCAGTGAGAGGCTAGCGGGATTCTACGAGCAGTACTTC.

The chain combines TRBV12-3 or TRBV12-4 with TRBJ2-3; D possibly uses TRBD1 or TRBD2 (5 bases each). This CDR3 is built from 15 residues. The germline V and J ends were trimmed by 8 bases and 3 bases, with 18 bases remaining between them. The CDR3 reads CASQSLGESTDTQYF. The CDR3, as DNA: TGTGCCAGCCAGAGTCTGGGGGAGTCAACAGATACGCAGTATTTT.

The chain employs TRBV30 and TRBJ2-1; possibly TRBD1 or TRBD2 for D (5 bases each). Deletions cut 5 bases from V and 0 bases from J, with 14 bases between. CDR3 length: 15 amino acids. CDR1 and CDR2 from the germline V gene are GTSNPN and SVGIG (reference sequence). The CDR3 nucleotides read TGTGCCTGGGAGGGGACGGAAAACTCCTACAATGAGCAGTTCTTC. Translation gives CAWEGTENSYNEQFF.

The sample holds a few counts of this clonotype. This chain joins TRBV27 and TRBJ2-7; the D is unclear. In germline, CDR1 is MNHEY, CDR2 SMNVEV (reference sequence). The V and J ends lost 6 bases and 2 bases respectively, with 20 bases between them. This CDR3 region has 16 residues. The CDR3 loop is CASSPSTGEWPYEQYF. The CDR3 DNA reads TGTGCCAGCAGCCCTAGTACGGGTGAGTGGCCCTACGAGCAGTACTTC.